This T cell receptor beta chain was sequenced in a study of cytomegalovirus exposure and HLA in healthy donors. This CDR3 comprises 16 residues. Germline V gives CDR1 LNHDA, CDR2 SQIVND (reference sequence). V was pared by 7 bases and J by 0 bases, with 9 bases of the junction left unmatched. The PCR employed 60 Vbeta primers together with 13 Jbeta primers. Profiled with immunoSEQ multiplex PCR; TCRdb holds only in-frame clones, not every one. This table holds more than 110,000 clones, around 80% found once. The chain combines TRBV19 with TRBJ1-5; 7 nucleotides match TRBD1. Sequenced input: PBMCs. This TCR was recovered from a man aged 35 to 55 in good health and CMV-seropositive. DNA for the CDR3: TGTGCCAGTACCGATGAGGGGGCGCTTAGCAATCAGCCCCAGCATTTT. Translated, it gives CASTDEGALSNQPQHF.